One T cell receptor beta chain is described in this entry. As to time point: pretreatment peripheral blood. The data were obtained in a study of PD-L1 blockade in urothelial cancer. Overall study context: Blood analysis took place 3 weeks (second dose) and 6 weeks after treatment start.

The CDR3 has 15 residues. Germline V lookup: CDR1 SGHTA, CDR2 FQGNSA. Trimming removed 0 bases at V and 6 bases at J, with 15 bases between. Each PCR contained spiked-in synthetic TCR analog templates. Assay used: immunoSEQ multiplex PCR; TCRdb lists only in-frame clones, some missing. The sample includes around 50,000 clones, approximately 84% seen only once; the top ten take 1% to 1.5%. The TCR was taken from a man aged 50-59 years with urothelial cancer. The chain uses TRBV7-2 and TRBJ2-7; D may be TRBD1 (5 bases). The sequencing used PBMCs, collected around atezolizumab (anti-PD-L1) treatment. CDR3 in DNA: TGTGCCAGCAGCTTAGCCCCAGGGAAGGGTAGCGAGCAGTACTTC. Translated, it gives CASSLAPGKGSEQYF.